The subject of this entry is one T cell receptor (beta chain). Its specificity is unknown. Profiled with immunoSEQ multiplex PCR; TCRdb holds only in-frame clones, not every one. The sample lists under 95,000 clones, roughly 90% occurring once. This sample was included in a study of T cell responses to AZD1222 COVID-19 vaccine. General study results and limits: Spike-specific TCR breadth and depth grew following two AZD1222 doses.

Germline V lookup: CDR1 SGDLS, CDR2 YYNGEE. The CDR3 loop spans 17 amino acids. V lost 0 bases, J lost 9 bases, and 19 bases lay in between. The sequence was obtained from an adult who received the AZD1222 COVID-19 vaccine. This chain uses TRBV9 with TRBJ1-6; D is ambiguous. The material was peripheral blood, obtained 28 days after the second AZD1222 dose. In DNA, the CDR3 is TGTGCCAGCAGCGTAGAGTCCAGGCCCTCCGTGGGTTCACCCCTCCACTTT. As protein: CASSVESRPSVGSPLHF.